Given below is one T cell receptor (beta chain) in context. Method: immunoSEQ multiplex PCR; TCRdb's copy keeps in-frame clones and lacks some. The sample has around 140,000 clones, approximately 90% seen once; the top ten hold roughly 18%. The data were taken from a study of blood T cell repertoires in COVID-19. Study context: Researchers got acute and convalescent COVID-19 samples from the United States, Italy and Spain.

Trimming shortened V by 1 base and J by 3 bases, and 14 bases separated the two germline ends. Germline V CDR1 and CDR2: SGHRS, YFSETQ. CDR3 length: 15 amino acids. V and J are TRBV5-1 and TRBJ2-7; D may be TRBD1 (6 bases). The sequencing input was peripheral blood. The sequence derives from a man in his forties or fifties with active or convalescent COVID-19. The CDR3 is CASSLNFGQIYEQYF. The CDR3 nucleotides read TGCGCCAGCAGCTTGAATTTCGGACAGATCTACGAGCAGTACTTC.